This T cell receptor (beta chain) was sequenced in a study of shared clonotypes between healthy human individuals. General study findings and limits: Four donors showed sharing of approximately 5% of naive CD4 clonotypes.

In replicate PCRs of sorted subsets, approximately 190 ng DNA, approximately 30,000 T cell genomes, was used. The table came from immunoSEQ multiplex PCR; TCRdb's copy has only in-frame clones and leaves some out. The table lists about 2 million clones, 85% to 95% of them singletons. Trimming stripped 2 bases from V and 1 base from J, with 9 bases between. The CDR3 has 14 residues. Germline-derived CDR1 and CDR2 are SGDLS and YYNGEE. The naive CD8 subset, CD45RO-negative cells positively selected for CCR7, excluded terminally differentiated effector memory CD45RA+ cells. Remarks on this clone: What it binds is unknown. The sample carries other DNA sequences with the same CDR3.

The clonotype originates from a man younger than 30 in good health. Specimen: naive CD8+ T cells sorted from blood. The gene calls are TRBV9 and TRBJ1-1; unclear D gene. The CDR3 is CASSVEGRNTEAFF. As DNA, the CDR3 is TGTGCCAGCAGCGTCGAGGGCAGGAACACTGAAGCTTTCTTT.